The rows below give T cell receptor beta chains drawn from one sample of a study of cytomegalovirus exposure and HLA in healthy donors. This table comes from immunoSEQ multiplex PCR, and its TCRdb copy is limited to in-frame clones, with some not included. Among about 200,000 clones listed, around 80% were seen once. Sequenced material: PBMCs. The receptors shown here come from a man aged 50 to 59 in good health and CMV-seronegative. Both conserved end residues are part of each CDR3. A D gene is named only where the DNA matches it firmly. Clone size appears in some rows only: once, few, many, or a class for an expanded clone.

size: NA; V: TRBV6-5; J: TRBJ2-7; D: TRBD2; DNA: TGTGCCAGCAGACAAGCAGCGGGATTGTCCTACGAGCAGTACTTC; CDR3: CASRQAAGLSYEQYF
size: once; V: TRBV6-5; J: TRBJ2-7; D: NA; DNA: TGTGCCAGCAGTTACTCGAGGTCGGCTGGCGAGCAGTACTTC; CDR3: CASSYSRSAGEQYF
size: NA; V: TRBV18; J: TRBJ2-5; D: NA; DNA: TGTGCCAGCTCTCAGAACCAAGAGACCCAGTACTTC; CDR3: CASSQNQETQYF
size: NA; V: TRBV19; J: TRBJ2-1; D: NA; DNA: TGTGCCAGTAGTCCCTTATCCGGGAGCTCCTACAATGAGCAGTTCTTC; CDR3: CASSPLSGSSYNEQFF
size: NA; V: TRBV7-3; J: TRBJ1-1; D: NA; DNA: TGTGCCAGCAGCTTAAGGGCAGAGAACACTGAAGCTTTCTTT; CDR3: CASSLRAENTEAFF
size: NA; V: TRBV9; J: TRBJ2-5; D: TRBD2; DNA: TGTGCCAGCAGCGTAGAGTCTAGCGGGGCGGGGACCCAGTACTTC; CDR3: CASSVESSGAGTQYF
size: NA; V: TRBV6-6; J: TRBJ1-5; D: NA; DNA: TGTGCCAGCAGTTACCAGGGTAGTAATCAGCCCCAGCATTTT; CDR3: CASSYQGSNQPQHF
size: NA; V: TRBV19; J: TRBJ2-3; D: NA; DNA: TGTGCCGCCGTCCCACAGGGGGGGGGCACAGATACGCAGTATTTT; CDR3: CAAVPQGGGTDTQYF
size: NA; V: TRBV2; J: TRBJ2-1; D: NA; DNA: TGTGCCAGCAGTGAAGACAGCCTATCCTACAATGAGCAGTTCTTC; CDR3: CASSEDSLSYNEQFF
size: NA; V: TRBV30; J: TRBJ1-1; D: TRBD1; DNA: TGTGCCTGGAGTGGGCGGACAGGGGCGGAAGCTTTCTTT; CDR3: CAWSGRTGAEAFF
size: NA; V: TRBV5-4; J: TRBJ1-2; D: TRBD1; DNA: TGTGCCAGCAGCTTGGATGTCATGGACAGGTTGGGCTACACCTTC; CDR3: CASSLDVMDRLGYTF
size: NA; V: TRBV5-1; J: TRBJ2-3; D: NA; DNA: TGCGCCAGCAGCTTGGCTACGGTTCCGCAGTATTTT; CDR3: CASSLATVPQYF
size: few; V: TRBV5-1; J: TRBJ1-6; D: NA; DNA: TGCGCCAGCAGCTTGGCCGAATCAGGAAATTCACCCCTCCACTTT; CDR3: CASSLAESGNSPLHF
size: NA; V: TRBV7-9; J: TRBJ1-2; D: NA; DNA: TGTTCCAGCAGCTCGACAGCCCCAATCCCCTACTATGGCTACACCTTC; CDR3: CSSSSTAPIPYYGYTF
size: NA; V: TRBV6-5; J: TRBJ1-2; D: TRBD1; DNA: TGTGCCAGCAGTCAGACAGGGAGTATCTATGGCTACACCTTC; CDR3: CASSQTGSIYGYTF
size: NA; V: TRBV10-3; J: TRBJ2-1; D: TRBD1; DNA: TGTGCCATCAGGGGCGATACAGGGGGCCGGGGTGAGCAGTTCTTC; CDR3: CAIRGDTGGRGEQFF
size: NA; V: TRBV10-1; J: TRBJ2-7; D: TRBD2; DNA: TGCGCCAGCAGCTCGGGGGGCGAGCAGTACTTC; CDR3: CASSSGGEQYF
size: NA; V: TRBV4-1; J: TRBJ2-3; D: NA; DNA: TGCGCCAGCAGCCAAGATGGAGGGGCAGATACGCAGTATTTT; CDR3: CASSQDGGADTQYF
size: NA; V: TRBV6-1; J: TRBJ1-4; D: NA; DNA: TGTGCCAGCAGTCAACAGGGATACGAAAAACTGTTTTTT; CDR3: CASSQQGYEKLFF
size: NA; V: TRBV5-4; J: TRBJ2-7; D: TRBD2; DNA: TGTGCCAGCAGCCGTGGACTAGCGGGAGCCTACGAGCAGTACTTC; CDR3: CASSRGLAGAYEQYF
size: NA; V: TRBV5-4; J: TRBJ2-7; D: TRBD1; DNA: TGTGCCAGCAGCTTGGGGACAGGGGTGAGTGAGCAGTACTTC; CDR3: CASSLGTGVSEQYF
size: NA; V: TRBV7-9; J: TRBJ1-1; D: NA; DNA: TGTGCCAGCACCTCCGGGGGATTCACTGAAGCTTTCTTT; CDR3: CASTSGGFTEAFF
size: NA; V: TRBV9; J: TRBJ2-5; D: TRBD2; DNA: TGTGCCAGCAGCGTAGCGGGGGGCCAAGAGACCCAGTACTTC; CDR3: CASSVAGGQETQYF
size: NA; V: TRBV7-8; J: TRBJ2-1; D: TRBD2; DNA: TGTGCCAGCAGCTCTCAAACTAGCGGGTTCAATGAGCAGTTCTTC; CDR3: CASSSQTSGFNEQFF
size: NA; V: TRBV10-3; J: TRBJ2-1; D: TRBD2; DNA: TGTGCCATCAGTGAGCCGGGACTAGCCCACAATGAGCAGTTCTTC; CDR3: CAISEPGLAHNEQFF
size: NA; V: TRBV10-2; J: TRBJ2-7; D: TRBD1; DNA: TGCGCCAGCAGACCTGTTGGGACAGGGGACGAGCAGTACTTC; CDR3: CASRPVGTGDEQYF
size: NA; V: TRBV6-1; J: TRBJ2-2; D: TRBD2; DNA: TGTGCCAGCAGTCTTACTAGCGGGATAGGGGAGCTGTTTTTT; CDR3: CASSLTSGIGELFF
size: NA; V: TRBV10-3; J: TRBJ2-1; D: NA; DNA: TGTGCCTCCCATGAGGATCTACGTAACAATGAGCAGTTCTTC; CDR3: CASHEDLRNNEQFF
size: NA; V: TRBV2; J: TRBJ2-1; D: NA; DNA: TGTGCCACCTCATTGCGGGGCTGGGGCAATGAGCAGTTCTTC; CDR3: CATSLRGWGNEQFF
size: NA; V: TRBV25-1; J: TRBJ2-1; D: TRBD1; DNA: TGTGCCAGCAATATACAGGGGGCTAGGACCTACAATGAGCAGTTCTTC; CDR3: CASNIQGARTYNEQFF
size: NA; V: TRBV28; J: TRBJ1-5; D: NA; DNA: TGTGCCAGCAAAGGGCAGGGTGATCAGCCCCAGCATTTT; CDR3: CASKGQGDQPQHF
size: NA; V: TRBV6-5; J: TRBJ1-2; D: NA; DNA: TGTGCCAGCAGTTTCCGGGGAGCTCTGAACTATGGCTACACCTTC; CDR3: CASSFRGALNYGYTF
size: NA; V: TRBV27; J: TRBJ2-7; D: NA; DNA: TGTGCCAGCAGTTTCCACCCCCGGCGGGAGCAGTACTTC; CDR3: CASSFHPRREQYF
size: NA; V: TRBV7-3; J: TRBJ2-5; D: NA; DNA: TGTGCCAGCAGCTTATACTCACAAGAGACCCAGTACTTC; CDR3: CASSLYSQETQYF
size: NA; V: TRBV5-1; J: TRBJ2-3; D: TRBD2; DNA: TGCGCCAGCGACGGGGGGACTGGCAGCACAGATACGCAGTATTTT; CDR3: CASDGGTGSTDTQYF
size: few; V: TRBV11-2; J: TRBJ2-1; D: TRBD2; DNA: TGTGCCTCCGCCTGGACTAGCTACAATGAGCAGTTCTTC; CDR3: CASAWTSYNEQFF
size: NA; V: TRBV28; J: TRBJ2-3; D: NA; DNA: TGTGCCAGCGAGGACAGTTTCACAGATACGCAGTATTTT; CDR3: CASEDSFTDTQYF
size: once; V: TRBV21-1; J: TRBJ1-5; D: NA; DNA: TGTGCCAGCAGCAATCTGGAAATAACAGGGGGCAATCAGCCCCAGCATTTT; CDR3: CASSNLEITGGNQPQHF
size: NA; V: TRBV25-1; J: TRBJ1-1; D: NA; DNA: TGTGCCAACCTTCCTTCGGGACTCGCGGGGGTTAGAATACAAGCTTTCTTT; CDR3: CANLPSGLAGVRIQAFF
size: NA; V: TRBV10-1; J: TRBJ2-1; D: NA; DNA: TGCGCCAGCAGTGACACTGGAGATGAGCAGTTCTTC; CDR3: CASSDTGDEQFF
size: NA; V: TRBV7-9; J: TRBJ2-1; D: TRBD2; DNA: TGTGCCAGCAGCCTGGGGACTAGCGGTTACAATGAGCAGTTCTTC; CDR3: CASSLGTSGYNEQFF
size: NA; V: TRBV6-1; J: TRBJ1-5; D: TRBD1; DNA: TGTGCCAGCAGTGAAAGGCGGACAGGGGAGCAGCCCCAGCATTTT; CDR3: CASSERRTGEQPQHF
size: NA; V: TRBV10-3; J: TRBJ2-7; D: NA; DNA: TGTGCCACCGCCGGGGGACTCAAATCCTACGAGCAGTACTTC; CDR3: CATAGGLKSYEQYF
size: NA; V: TRBV29-1; J: TRBJ2-7; D: TRBD2; DNA: TGCAGCGTTGAGAAGCGGGGTAGCTCCTACGAGCAGTACTTC; CDR3: CSVEKRGSSYEQYF
size: NA; V: TRBV9; J: TRBJ2-1; D: TRBD2; DNA: TGTGCCAGCAGCGTAGCAGCGGGGGAGCAGTTCTTC; CDR3: CASSVAAGEQFF
size: NA; V: TRBV7-9; J: TRBJ2-1; D: TRBD2; DNA: TGTTCCAGCAGCTTCACTAGCGGGATGACTTATGAGCAGTTCTTC; CDR3: CSSSFTSGMTYEQFF
size: NA; V: TRBV5-4; J: TRBJ2-1; D: NA; DNA: TGTGCCAGCAGCTTGGCCGGGGGAGTCGAGCAGTTCTTC; CDR3: CASSLAGGVEQFF
size: NA; V: TRBV19; J: TRBJ1-5; D: TRBD1; DNA: TGTGCCAGTAGTAGGGGAGGACAGGGCCACATTCAGCCCCAGCATTTT; CDR3: CASSRGGQGHIQPQHF
size: NA; V: TRBV28; J: TRBJ1-1; D: NA; DNA: TGTGCCAGCAGTTCTACAGGGCTTTCTATGAACACTGAAGCTTTCTTT; CDR3: CASSSTGLSMNTEAFF